Following are 20 T cell receptor beta chains from one sample sequenced in a study of T cell responses to AZD1222 COVID-19 vaccine. Sequencing used immunoSEQ multiplex PCR; TCRdb keeps in-frame clones, though not all of them. The data hold tens of thousands of clones, with around 80% observed a single time. This specimen was peripheral blood, taken 28 days after the second AZD1222 dose. All receptors derive from an adult who received the AZD1222 COVID-19 vaccine.

The genes are TRBV2 and TRBJ1-2, with D perhaps TRBD1 (5 bases). CDR3 length equals 12 residues. The germline CDR1 and CDR2 sequences are SNHLY and FYNNEI. Trimming stripped 5 bases from V and 2 bases from J, with 6 bases between. DNA for the CDR3: TGTGCCAGCAGTCCAGGGAACTATGGCTACACCTTC. Translation gives CASSPGNYGYTF.

The chain employs TRBV27 and TRBJ1-1, with 7 bases fitting TRBD1. CDR1 and CDR2 from the germline V gene are MNHEY and SMNVEV (reference sequence). With V trimmed by 6 bases and J by 1 base, 5 bases remained unmatched. The CDR3 contains 14 residues. The CDR3 nucleotides are TGTGCCAGCAGCGAACAGGGGACGAACACTGAAGCTTTCTTT. Translated: CASSEQGTNTEAFF.

This sequence joins TRBV5-6 and TRBJ1-2, with D uncertain. CDR1 and CDR2 from the germline V gene are SGHDT and YYEEEE. Trimming took 2 bases from V and 4 from J, leaving 9 bases between them. The CDR3 covers 13 residues. CDR3 region: CASSFTRFYGYTF. CDR3 coding DNA: TGTGCCAGCAGCTTCACCCGCTTCTATGGCTACACCTTC. Full variable domain (outside the CDR3, taken from reference TRBV5-6 and TRBJ1-2): DAGVTQSPTHLIKTRGQQVTLRCSPKSGHDTVSWYQQALGQGPQFIFQYYEEEERQRGNFPDRFSGHQFPNYSSELNVNALLLGDSALYLCASSFTRFYGYTFGSGTRLTVV.

V is TRBV6-5 and J is TRBJ2-1, with TRBD1 identical over 8 bases. CDR1 is MNHEY, CDR2 SVGAGI, per germline. The CDR3 is 15 amino acids. V dropped 2 bases and J dropped 1; count of bases not matched to a gene: 1. Here the CDR3 reads CASSYGTGSYNEQFF. CDR3 in DNA: TGTGCCAGCAGTTACGGGACAGGTTCCTACAATGAGCAGTTCTTC.

This clone has a handful of counts. V usage is TRBV3-1 (or the pseudogene TRBV3-2) and J usage is TRBJ2-5; D unclear. Germline V gives CDR1 LGHDT, CDR2 YNNKEL (reference sequence). This CDR3 is 14 amino acids long. The V end was cut by 3 bases, the J end by 2 bases, with 10 bases between. DNA of the CDR3: TGTGCCAGCAGCCAGCTATCTGGGCAAGAGACCCAGTACTTC. It specifies CASSQLSGQETQYF.

As to this clone: Additional DNA sequences in this sample encode the identical CDR3. This chain links TRBV11-2 with TRBJ1-5, with D unclear. The CDR3 is made up of 14 amino acids. Germline V gene data show CDR1 as SGHAT and CDR2 as FQNNGV. With 1 base removed from V and 4 bases from J, the gap between germline ends came to 8 bases. CDR3 nucleotides: TGTGCCAGCAGCTTAGGCTGGGGTAATCAGCCCCAGCATTTT. This translates into CASSLGWGNQPQHF.

The V call is TRBV4-1, the J call TRBJ1-2, with 7 bases identical to TRBD1. The CDR3 runs to 16 residues. Trimming cost V 4 bases and J 6 bases; bases outside gene matches: 14. CDR1 MGHRA and CDR2 YSYEKL come from the germline V gene. For the CDR3, the DNA is TGCGCCAGCAGCCCCCCAGGGGGACGGGGGTCTCATGGCTACACCTTC. Its translation is CASSPPGGRGSHGYTF.

V is TRBV7-9 and J is TRBJ2-2; D is unclear. The CDR3 covers 15 residues. The germline V gene has CDR1 SEHNR and CDR2 FQNEAQ (reference sequence). Trimming cost V 10 bases and J 2 bases, with 17 bases left between them. CDR3 residues: CAIREVGSNTGELFF. The CDR3 DNA reads as TGTGCCATACGAGAGGTGGGCAGCAACACCGGGGAGCTGTTTTTT.

The V call is TRBV29-1, the J call TRBJ2-5, with 10 bases identical to TRBD2. CDR3 size: 13 residues. Trimming cost V 7 bases and J 3 bases; bases outside gene matches: 5. CDR1 SQVTM and CDR2 ANQGSEA come from the germline V gene. For the CDR3, the DNA is TGCAGCGCCGGACTAGCGGAAGAAGAGACCCAGTACTTC. Encoded protein: CSAGLAEEETQYF.

The rearrangement joins TRBV29-1 to TRBJ1-5, with unresolved D. This CDR3 is built from 13 residues. The germline V gene encodes CDR1 SQVTM and CDR2 ANQGSEA. V was shortened by 4 bases and J by 0 bases, with 7 bases between the two germline ends. CDR3 nucleotides: TGCAGCGTTGGGCAGAATAGCAATCAGCCCCAGCATTTT. This encodes CSVGQNSNQPQHF. The full variable domain, in which reference TRBV29-1 and TRBJ1-5 provide the parts outside the CDR3, is SAVISQKPSRDICQRGTSLTIQCQVDSQVTMMFWYRQQPGQSLTLIATANQGSEATYESGFVIDKFPISRPNLTFSTLTVSNMSPEDSSIYLCSVGQNSNQPQHFGDGTRLSIL.

The chain recombines TRBV3-1 (or the pseudogene TRBV3-2) with TRBJ1-4; D is unclear. V was trimmed by 3 bases and J by 2 bases, leaving 7 bases between them. CDR3 length equals 14 residues. Per the germline V gene, CDR1 is LGHDT and CDR2 is YNNKEL (reference sequence). The CDR3 is CASSQAGTNEKLFF. The CDR3, as DNA: TGTGCCAGCAGCCAGGCCGGGACTAATGAAAAACTGTTTTTT.

J is TRBJ2-7 and V is TRBV28; 7 nucleotides agree with TRBD1. This CDR3 has 14 residues. The germline CDR1 and CDR2 sequences are MDHEN and SYDVKM. The trim removed 2 bases at V and 4 bases at J, leaving 5 bases unmatched. The CDR3 sequence is CASSLGQDGYEQYF. The DNA of the CDR3 is TGTGCCAGCAGTTTAGGACAGGATGGGTACGAGCAGTACTTC.

The genes are TRBV6-4 and TRBJ1-2; D may be TRBD1 (5 bases). The ends were cut back, 1 base at V and 9 bases at J, with 21 bases in the middle. The CDR3 covers 16 residues. Germline V gene data show CDR1 as MRHNA and CDR2 as SNTAGT. The CDR3 sequence: CASSDFNRGIPKSYTF. The CDR3 region has the DNA TGTGCCAGCAGTGACTTTAACCGGGGGATACCGAAAAGCTACACCTTC.

V usage is TRBV6-5 and J usage is TRBJ2-7; 9 positions match TRBD1. Germline assignment: CDR1 MNHEY and CDR2 SVGAGI. CDR3 size: 15 residues. V gave up 0 bases and J gave up 3 bases; unmatched junction bases: 3. The CDR3 protein is CASSYSRTGVYEQYF. The CDR3 DNA sequence: TGTGCCAGCAGTTACTCCCGGACAGGGGTCTACGAGCAGTACTTC.

CDR3 nucleotides: TGTGCCAGCAGCTTCCCGGGACAGGGGGTCTCACCCCTCCACTTT. This codes for CASSFPGQGVSPLHF. The chain joins TRBV11-3 to TRBJ1-6, with 11 bases that match TRBD1. The CDR3 length is 15 residues. Germline CDR1 is SGHNT and CDR2 is YENEEA. The V gene end was trimmed by 3 bases and the J gene end by 10 bases; junction bases not matched to a gene: 5. Together with reference TRBV11-3 and TRBJ1-6, the CDR3 gives the full variable domain: EAGVVQSPRYKIIEKKQPVAFWCNPISGHNTLYWYLQNLGQGPELLIRYENEEAVDDSQLPKDRFSAERLKGVDSTLKIQPAELGDSAVYLCASSFPGQGVSPLHFGNGTRLTVT.

This sequence joins TRBV9 and TRBJ1-6; 8 bases map to TRBD1. The CDR3 is 15 amino acids. V lost 4 bases, J lost 7 bases, and 7 bases stayed unmatched. CDR1 is SGDLS and CDR2 is YYNGEE in the germline V gene. The CDR3 spells CASSIGQGRNSPLHF. The CDR3 DNA reads TGTGCCAGCAGCATAGGACAGGGCCGAAATTCACCCCTCCACTTT.

On this clone: Other nucleotide sequences in the sample specify the same CDR3. The chain is built from TRBV6-1 and TRBJ2-7, with 10 nucleotides matching TRBD2. CDR3 length: 15 amino acids. Per germline, CDR1 MNHNS and CDR2 SASEGT. The trim removed 2 bases at V and 2 bases at J, leaving 3 bases unmatched. CDR3 in DNA: TGTGCCAGCAGTGAAAACAGCGGGGGGGCCTACGAGCAGTACTTC. Residues: CASSENSGGAYEQYF.

The chain is built from TRBV10-3 and TRBJ1-2, with D uncertain. The CDR3 totals 12 residues. Trimming removed 2 bases at V and 8 bases at J, with 9 bases between. CDR1 is ENHRY, CDR2 SYGVKD, per germline. CDR3: CAISERASGYTF. CDR3 DNA sequence: TGTGCCATCAGTGAGCGGGCCAGCGGCTACACCTTC.

The CDR3 coding sequence is TGTGCCAGCAGCTTGGTGGCGGGGGGCCGGCGGGGTGGAGCCAAAAACATTCAGTACTTC. Translated: CASSLVAGGRRGGAKNIQYF. The rearrangement joins TRBV5-4 to TRBJ2-4; 8 bases align to TRBD2. Looked up from germline, CDR1 is SGHNT and CDR2 is YYREEE (reference sequence). The trim removed 0 bases at V and 0 bases at J, leaving 14 bases unmatched. CDR3 size: 20 residues.

The chain uses TRBV10-3 and TRBJ1-6, with a possible D match to TRBD1 (6 bases). The V and J ends lost 4 bases and 8 bases respectively, with 18 bases between them. Germline loops: CDR1 ENHRY, CDR2 SYGVKD. This CDR3 has 16 amino acids. The CDR3, as DNA: TGTGCCATCAGTGTCGGCAGGGACACTCGGGATTCACCCCTCCACTTT. Amino acids: CAISVGRDTRDSPLHF.